What follows are 32 T cell receptor beta chains derived from one specimen sequenced in a study of blood T cell repertoires in COVID-19. Sequenced by immunoSEQ multiplex PCR; TCRdb stores in-frame clones only, minus some. The table shows roughly 30,000 clones, with over 75% occurring only once. Sequenced: peripheral blood. Receptors originate from a man in his sixties with active COVID-19.

The rearrangement links TRBV3-1 (or the pseudogene TRBV3-2) to TRBJ2-5; D not resolved. The germline V gene has CDR1 LGHDT and CDR2 YNNKEL (reference sequence). This CDR3 contains 18 residues. The ends were cut back, 1 base at V and 4 bases at J, with 22 bases in the middle. The CDR3 here is CASSQGYWAFIPPETQYF. CDR3 nucleotide sequence: TGTGCCAGCAGCCAAGGATATTGGGCGTTCATCCCCCCAGAGACCCAGTACTTC.

The chain links TRBV7-9 to TRBJ2-1; D might be TRBD2 (6 bases). Trimming stripped 5 bases from V and 3 bases from J, with 20 bases between. Germline V gene data show CDR1 as SEHNR and CDR2 as FQNEAQ (reference sequence). The CDR3 totals 17 residues. The CDR3 region is CASSLQGLGLHYNEQFF. CDR3 bases: TGTGCCAGCAGCCTGCAAGGCCTGGGACTCCACTACAATGAGCAGTTCTTC.

The J gene is TRBJ2-1, the V gene TRBV4-2; 8 nucleotides match TRBD2. The CDR3 spans 14 residues. The ends lost 3 bases at V and 8 bases at J; junction bases unmatched: 6. Germline assignment: CDR1 LGHNA and CDR2 YNFKEQ. This CDR3 reads CASSQAGRDHEQFF. Written as DNA, the CDR3 is TGTGCCAGCAGCCAGGCCGGGAGGGACCATGAGCAGTTCTTC.

This clone was seen once. The V call is TRBV28, the J call TRBJ1-5, with 10 positions matching TRBD1. V lost 5 bases, J lost 2 bases, and 15 bases stayed unmatched. This CDR3 is built from 19 residues. Per germline, CDR1 MDHEN and CDR2 SYDVKM. Here the CDR3 reads CASSLIVPGQGFGNQPQHF. The DNA for the CDR3 is TGTGCCAGCAGTCTGATCGTCCCGGGACAGGGGTTTGGCAATCAGCCCCAGCATTTT.

This chain links TRBV5-6 with TRBJ2-2; 7 bases agree with TRBD2. The V and J ends lost 1 base and 4 bases, in that order; junction bases with no gene match: 4. This CDR3 has 15 residues. Looked up from germline, CDR1 is SGHDT and CDR2 is YYEEEE. CDR3 in DNA: TGTGCCAGCAGCTTGTCTGGCGGGGGCACCGGGGAGCTGTTTTTT. Its translation: CASSLSGGGTGELFF.

The chain has TRBV24-1 and TRBJ1-4, with D unresolved. The CDR3 runs to 15 residues. Germline lookup yields CDR1 KGHDR and CDR2 SFDVKD. The V end was cut by 4 bases, the J end by 0 bases, with 8 bases between. Here the CDR3 reads CATSDPRTTNEKLFF. The CDR3 DNA reads as TGTGCCACCAGTGACCCGAGAACAACTAATGAAAAACTGTTTTTT.

This chain connects TRBV28 to TRBJ1-6; 8 nucleotides agree with TRBD1. CDR1 and CDR2 from the germline V gene are MDHEN and SYDVKM. Trimming took 6 bases from V and 1 from J; bases not matched to a gene: 2. The length of the CDR3 is 15 residues. The CDR3 here is CASSRTGSYNSPLHF. Here the CDR3 DNA reads TGTGCCAGCAGCCGGACAGGGTCCTATAATTCACCCCTCCACTTT.

The chain couples TRBV2 to TRBJ2-5; D perhaps matches TRBD1 (6 bases). Trimming took 6 bases from V and 6 from J, leaving 8 bases between them. Germline V gives CDR1 SNHLY, CDR2 FYNNEI. This CDR3 is 11 amino acids long. The CDR3 here is CASSRGKTQYF. For the CDR3, the DNA is TGTGCCAGCAGCAGGGGCAAGACCCAGTACTTC.

V usage is TRBV7-6 and J usage is TRBJ2-2; TRBD1 matches 7 bases. V was clipped by 5 bases and J by 4 bases; unmatched bases: 10. Germline CDR1 SGHVS, CDR2 FNYEAQ. The CDR3 has 16 residues. The CDR3 region has the DNA TGTGCCAGCAGCCCGACCCGGGACAGTGGCACCGGGGAGCTGTTTTTT. Amino acids: CASSPTRDSGTGELFF.

The V call is TRBV7-9, the J call TRBJ2-2; D remains unclear. CDR3 size: 13 residues. CDR1 is SEHNR and CDR2 is FQNEAQ in the germline V gene (reference sequence). Trimming shortened V by 2 bases and J by 6 bases, and 7 bases separated the two germline ends. The CDR3 is CASSLLPPGELFF. The DNA for the CDR3 is TGTGCCAGCAGCTTACTCCCCCCCGGGGAGCTGTTTTTT.

The chain combines TRBV6-1 with TRBJ2-7; TRBD2 matches at 10 bases. From germline, CDR1 is MNHNS and CDR2 SASEGT. Losses at the gene ends were 2 bases for V and 2 bases for J; bases not matched to a gene: 6. The CDR3 covers 16 residues. The CDR3 reads CASSETWSGRAYEQYF. The CDR3 DNA follows: TGTGCCAGCAGTGAAACCTGGAGCGGGAGGGCCTACGAGCAGTACTTC.

This clone was observed a handful of times. The chain recombines TRBV18 with TRBJ2-7; a weak D match, TRBD2 (6 bases). The germline V and J ends were trimmed by 1 base and 5 bases, with 9 bases remaining between them. Germline V lookup: CDR1 KGHSH, CDR2 LQKENI. The CDR3 extends over 13 amino acids. The CDR3 sequence is CASSPLTRDEQYF. DNA of the CDR3: TGTGCCAGCTCACCACTGACTAGGGACGAGCAGTACTTC.

The gene calls are TRBV4-1 and TRBJ2-3; 8 nucleotides line up with TRBD2. The V gene end was trimmed by 1 base and the J gene end by 0 bases; junction bases not matched to a gene: 9. The CDR3 is 18 amino acids. Germline V gene data show CDR1 as MGHRA and CDR2 as YSYEKL. The CDR3 is CASSQGTLSGGSTDTQYF. CDR3 DNA: TGCGCCAGCAGCCAAGGAACCCTGAGCGGGGGTAGCACAGATACGCAGTATTTT.

This chain links TRBV27 with TRBJ2-1; D possibly corresponds to TRBD2 (6 bases). Trimming removed 2 bases at V and 0 bases at J, with 20 bases between. The CDR3 covers 19 residues. Germline lookup yields CDR1 MNHEY and CDR2 SMNVEV (reference sequence). The CDR3 DNA reads as TGTGCCAGCAGTTTAAGGTCGACTAGAATCAGTAGCTCCTACAATGAGCAGTTCTTC. Its protein is CASSLRSTRISSSYNEQFF.

The V call is TRBV19, the J call TRBJ2-1; D is possibly TRBD2 (5 bases). The CDR3 sequence is 15 residues long. Germline V CDR1 and CDR2: LNHDA, SQIVND (reference sequence). With 4 bases removed from V and 3 bases from J, the gap between germline ends came to 13 bases. The CDR3, as DNA: TGTGCCAGTAGTAAGTCGAAGACTATCTACAATGAGCAGTTCTTC. Protein: CASSKSKTIYNEQFF.

The CDR3 DNA follows: TGTGCCAGCAGAGGGGGCTGGAAAAATGAGCAGTTCTTC. Protein product: CASRGGWKNEQFF. This rearrangement joins TRBV27 to TRBJ2-1, with TRBD1 matching over 7 bases. The length of the CDR3 is 13 residues. The V gene end was trimmed by 6 bases and the J gene end by 7 bases; junction bases not matched to a gene: 6. Per the germline V gene, CDR1 is MNHEY and CDR2 is SMNVEV (reference sequence).

This chain connects TRBV7-3 to TRBJ2-6, with TRBD1 matching over 12 bases. Germline trimming cut 4 bases from V and 2 bases from J; bases unmatched to any gene: 6. The germline CDR1 and CDR2 sequences are SGHTA and FQGTGA. The CDR3 extends over 18 amino acids. The CDR3 region has the DNA TGTGCCAGCAGCTCCAAAGGGACAGGGGGCACTGGGGCCAACGTCCTGACTTTC. Its protein is CASSSKGTGGTGANVLTF.

This clone has a single count. The chain recombines TRBV11-1 with TRBJ1-5; no definite D call. Trimming removed 1 base at V and 0 bases at J, with 7 bases between. The CDR3 contains 15 residues. Per the germline V gene, CDR1 is SGHAT and CDR2 is FQDESV (reference sequence). The DNA for the CDR3 is TGTGCCAGCAGCTTAGACGGTGATAGCAATCAGCCCCAGCATTTT. Translating it yields CASSLDGDSNQPQHF.

There are a few counts of this clone. The genes are TRBV7-9 and TRBJ2-1; no firm D call. V was cut by 5 bases and J by 7 bases, with 15 bases left in between. The CDR3 covers 14 residues. Looked up from germline, CDR1 is SEHNR and CDR2 is FQNEAQ (reference sequence). CDR3 protein: CASSPPLVENEQFF. The DNA for the CDR3 is TGTGCCAGCAGCCCACCCCTAGTTGAGAATGAGCAGTTCTTC.

The rearrangement uses TRBV5-1 and TRBJ2-1; a possible D gene is TRBD1 (6 bases). The germline gives CDR1 SGHRS, CDR2 YFSETQ. With 5 bases removed from V and 9 bases from J, the gap between germline ends came to 12 bases. The CDR3 is 12 amino acids. The CDR3 sequence: CASSPTRGEQFF. DNA for the CDR3: TGCGCCAGCAGTCCCACCAGGGGTGAGCAGTTCTTC.

J is TRBJ2-1 and V is TRBV2, with TRBD2 matching 8 bases. V dropped 7 bases and J dropped 8; count of bases not matched to a gene: 16. Per germline, CDR1 SNHLY and CDR2 FYNNEI. CDR3 size: 16 residues. In DNA form, the CDR3 reads TGTGCCAGCAATGTACACAGAGGGACTAGTGTCGATGAGCAGTTCTTC. It translates to CASNVHRGTSVDEQFF.

The chain uses TRBV11-2 and TRBJ2-1; D is perhaps TRBD2 (6 bases). CDR3 length: 18 amino acids. Germline-derived CDR1 and CDR2 are SGHAT and FQNNGV. V was pared by 5 bases and J by 3 bases, with 23 bases between. CDR3 in DNA: TGTGCCAGCAGCCGTCAAGCGACTAGTGGCGGCTACTACAATGAGCAGTTCTTC. It is translated as CASSRQATSGGYYNEQFF.

This chain links TRBV19 with TRBJ2-1, with a weak D call TRBD2 (6 bases). The CDR3 is 16 amino acids. V was cut by 3 bases and J by 4 bases, with 16 bases left in between. Germline V gives CDR1 LNHDA, CDR2 SQIVND (reference sequence). The CDR3: CASSISALAPYNEQFF. The CDR3 DNA follows: TGTGCCAGTAGTATTTCCGCACTAGCTCCGTACAATGAGCAGTTCTTC.

The gene calls are TRBV5-1 and TRBJ2-5; D possibly corresponds to TRBD2 (6 bases). The germline gives CDR1 SGHRS, CDR2 YFSETQ. V lost 1 base and J lost 2, with 12 bases in between. The length of the CDR3 is 15 residues. This CDR3 reads CASSLPGLAQETQYF. The CDR3 bases are TGCGCCAGCAGCTTGCCGGGACTCGCACAAGAGACCCAGTACTTC.

This clone was counted only a few times. The rearrangement uses TRBV7-3 and TRBJ2-1; 8 bases map to TRBD2. V gave up 3 bases and J gave up 10 bases; unmatched junction bases: 8. This CDR3 has 14 residues. From germline, CDR1 is SGHTA and CDR2 FQGTGA. CDR3 sequence: CASSFSPGLEEQFF. In nucleotides, the CDR3 is TGTGCCAGCAGCTTCAGCCCGGGACTAGAGGAGCAGTTCTTC.

This chain links TRBV4-1 with TRBJ2-7; TRBD2 matches at 11 bases. V trimming: 1 base; J trimming: 4 bases; junction bases outside the gene matches: 3. CDR1 and CDR2 from the germline V gene are MGHRA and YSYEKL. The CDR3 loop spans 15 amino acids. CDR3 sequence reads: CASSQASGRMYEQYV. The CDR3 DNA follows: TGCGCCAGCAGCCAAGCTAGCGGGAGGATGTACGAGCAGTACGTC.

The genes are TRBV7-3 and TRBJ2-2; D is uncertain. Germline V gives CDR1 SGHTA, CDR2 FQGTGA. Trimming took 6 bases from V and 4 from J, leaving 15 bases between them. CDR3 length equals 15 residues. The chain's CDR3 is CASSKSRVTTGELFF. CDR3 DNA: TGTGCCAGCAGTAAAAGTCGGGTAACCACCGGGGAGCTGTTTTTT.

V is TRBV9 and J is TRBJ2-1; 7 bases line up with TRBD2. V shed 3 bases, J shed 0 bases, and the junction held 3 bases outside the gene matches. From germline, CDR1 is SGDLS and CDR2 YYNGEE. The CDR3 covers 15 residues. CDR3 DNA sequence: TGTGCCAGCAGCGCTAGCGGAGGCTCCTACAATGAGCAGTTCTTC. It codes for CASSASGGSYNEQFF.

The chain recombines TRBV11-1 with TRBJ2-1; TRBD2 matches at 9 bases. There are 13 residues in the CDR3. Germline CDR1 and CDR2: SGHAT and FQDESV (reference sequence). V gave up 3 bases and J gave up 12 bases; unmatched junction bases: 6. In nucleotides, the CDR3 is TGTGCCAGCAGCTTTGGTAGCGGGAGATTGCAGTTCTTC. It specifies CASSFGSGRLQFF.

This chain joins TRBV18 and TRBJ2-1; 9 bases fit TRBD2. This CDR3 is 15 amino acids long. The germline CDR1 and CDR2 sequences are KGHSH and LQKENI. The junction had 5 bases not matched to a gene; V was cut back by 6 bases and J by 2 bases. The CDR3 DNA is TGTGCCAGCTCTCTTAGCGGGGGAACCTACAATGAGCAGTTCTTC. Its protein is CASSLSGGTYNEQFF. Variable domain in full (rest from reference TRBV18 and TRBJ2-1): NAGVMQNPRHLVRRRGQEARLRCSPMKGHSHVYWYRQLPEEGLKFMVYLQKENIIDESGMPKERFSAEFPKEGPSILRIQQVVRGDSAAYFCASSLSGGTYNEQFFGPGTRLTVL.

J is TRBJ2-5 and V is TRBV28; 11 nucleotides match TRBD2. This CDR3 contains 14 residues. Germline-derived CDR1 and CDR2 are MDHEN and SYDVKM. V gave up 7 bases and J gave up 5 bases; unmatched junction bases: 6. The CDR3 coding sequence is TGTGCCAGCACGGCTAGCGGGAGGAGGGAGACCCAGTACTTC. Protein sequence: CASTASGRRETQYF.

J is TRBJ1-1 and V is TRBV12-3 or TRBV12-4; D not resolved. The CDR3 extends over 13 amino acids. V was pared by 6 bases and J by 6 bases, with 14 bases between. In DNA, the CDR3 is TGTGCCAGCAGGCCCGGGAGGAGATCTGAAGCTTTCTTT. It specifies CASRPGRRSEAFF.